The 9 T cell receptor beta chains in this list originate from one sample, sequenced in a study of blood T cell repertoires in COVID-19 (dated by TCRdb to the early 2020s). The method behind the library was the immunoSEQ multiplex PCR assay. TCRdb mirrors the immuneACCESS table, restricted to in-frame sequences. Some clones are absent from its copies; in checked studies, under half trace to an unresolved V gene, and the reason for the others is unknown. The sample data list 150,000 to 200,000 clones, and roughly 82% of these were observed just once. Clones ranked in the top ten supply around 8.6% of the sample. Sequences were obtained from PBMCs or T cells enriched from blood (not recorded which). The receptors come from a woman in her twenties or thirties who had recovered from COVID-19.

The chain couples TRBV5-1 to TRBJ1-2, with 9 bases aligning to TRBD1. CDR3 length equals 15 residues. Germline values: CDR1 SGHRS, CDR2 YFSETQ. J gave up 4 bases and V 4 bases, and 8 bases lay outside the gene matches. This CDR3 is CASSPIGTGSYGYTF. CDR3 in DNA: TGCGCCAGCAGCCCTATCGGGACAGGGTCCTATGGCTACACCTTC.

This chain connects TRBV19 to TRBJ1-1, with 8 bases that match TRBD1. The length of the CDR3 is 13 residues. V lost 6 bases to trimming and J lost 4 bases; unmatched junction nucleotides: 4. The V gene's germline CDR1 is LNHDA and CDR2 SQIVND (reference sequence). The CDR3 is CASSNTGGTEAFF. In DNA, the CDR3 is TGTGCCAGTAGCAACACAGGGGGCACTGAAGCTTTCTTT.

This clone was seen a handful of times. J is TRBJ2-5 and V is TRBV30; TRBD2 matches 7 bases. Germline CDR1 reads GTSNPN; CDR2 reads SVGIG (reference sequence). The CDR3 has 14 residues. Losses at the gene ends were 4 bases for V and 2 bases for J; bases not matched to a gene: 7. The CDR3 spells CAWNGLDDQETQYF. The CDR3 coding sequence is TGTGCCTGGAATGGACTAGATGATCAAGAGACCCAGTACTTC.

The V call is TRBV6-5, the J call TRBJ2-1, with TRBD2 matching over 7 bases. Trimming cost V 4 bases and J 8 bases; bases outside gene matches: 2. The germline V gene encodes CDR1 MNHEY and CDR2 SVGAGI. The CDR3 sequence is 12 residues long. Here the CDR3 reads CASSSTSYEQFF. The CDR3 DNA reads TGTGCCAGCAGTTCGACTAGCTATGAGCAGTTCTTC.

The sample holds one count of this clone. The V call is TRBV28, the J call TRBJ1-2, with TRBD1 as a possible D gene (5 bases). The germline V and J ends were trimmed by 6 bases and 8 bases, with 22 bases remaining between them. Germline CDR1 reads MDHEN; CDR2 reads SYDVKM. This CDR3 region has 15 residues. In DNA, the CDR3 is TGTGCCAGCAGGTTTAGTGGCGGGGGTTTGGGAGGCTACACCTTC. The encoded protein is CASRFSGGGLGGYTF.

CDR3 sequence: CASSLASGMAGELFF. CDR3 nucleotide sequence: TGTGCCAGCAGCTTGGCGTCAGGGATGGCCGGGGAGCTGTTTTTT. The chain recombines TRBV5-6 with TRBJ2-2, with TRBD1 as a possible D gene (5 bases). Trimming cost V 0 bases and J 6 bases, with 12 bases left between them. This CDR3 spans 15 amino acids. Germline CDR1 reads SGHDT; CDR2 reads YYEEEE.

This clone turned up a few times. V gene TRBV19 combines with J gene TRBJ1-5, with D possibly TRBD1 on 5 matching bases. Per germline, CDR1 LNHDA and CDR2 SQIVND (reference sequence). V lost 5 bases and J lost 0, with 14 bases in between. The CDR3 totals 16 residues. CDR3 in DNA: TGTGCCAGTAGTGGGACTCCCACCCTTAGCAATCAGCCCCAGCATTTT. Translated: CASSGTPTLSNQPQHF.

This sequence joins TRBV6-5 and TRBJ2-3; D possibly corresponds to TRBD1 (7 bases). The germline V gene encodes CDR1 MNHEY and CDR2 SVGAGI. The V end lost 2 bases, the J end lost 6 bases, and 18 bases lay between the germline ends. This CDR3 is built from 16 residues. The CDR3 DNA follows: TGTGCCAGCAGTTACGCGGGACAGTCTGGGTCGGATACGCAGTATTTT. Translated: CASSYAGQSGSDTQYF.

This chain uses TRBV12-3 or TRBV12-4 with TRBJ2-7, with unresolved D. This CDR3 is built from 13 residues. V was clipped by 3 bases and J by 3 bases, with 9 bases between them. In DNA, the CDR3 is TGTGCCAGCAGTTTGGGCACCTACTACGAGCAGTACTTC. Translating it yields CASSLGTYYEQYF.